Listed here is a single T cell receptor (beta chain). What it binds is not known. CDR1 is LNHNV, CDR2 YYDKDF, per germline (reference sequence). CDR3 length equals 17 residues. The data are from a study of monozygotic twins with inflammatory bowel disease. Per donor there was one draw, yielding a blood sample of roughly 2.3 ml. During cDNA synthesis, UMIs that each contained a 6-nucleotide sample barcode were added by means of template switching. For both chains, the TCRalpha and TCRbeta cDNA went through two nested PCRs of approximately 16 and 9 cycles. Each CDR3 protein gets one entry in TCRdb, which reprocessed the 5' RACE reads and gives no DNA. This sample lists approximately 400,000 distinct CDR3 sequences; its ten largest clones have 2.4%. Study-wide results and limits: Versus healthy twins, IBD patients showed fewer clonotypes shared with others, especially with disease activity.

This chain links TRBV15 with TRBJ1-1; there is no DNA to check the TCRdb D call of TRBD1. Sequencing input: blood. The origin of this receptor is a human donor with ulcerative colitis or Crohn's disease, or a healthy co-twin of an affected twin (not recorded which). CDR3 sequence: CATSRVGYAPGDTEAFF.